The clone carrying this T cell receptor beta chain came up many times. The repertoire was sequenced with immunoSEQ multiplex PCR; TCRdb's copy has only in-frame clones and lacks some. The data contain about 120,000 clones, approximately 88% of them singletons. This specimen comes from a study of control samples from healthy donors and cancer patients. Sequenced sample: blood. The receptor was derived from a man aged 35 to 55 in good health.

Written as DNA, the CDR3 is TGTGCCAGCAGCCCTAGACAGGGGGCCAGGGGGGCCCTCCACTTT. This sequence encodes CASSPRQGARGALHF. The chain has TRBV5-8 and TRBJ1-6; 10 bases map to TRBD1. Germline V lookup: CDR1 SGHTS, CDR2 YDEGEE. The junction had 12 bases not matched to a gene; V was cut back by 4 bases and J by 14 bases. The CDR3 has 15 amino acids.